Listed here are 18 T cell receptor beta chains from one sample, sequenced in a study of identical twins. TCRdb itself ran the 5' RACE reads through MiXCR, one entry per CDR3 protein. The profile covers about 190,000 distinct CDR3 sequences, with approximately 15% appearing a single time and around two fifths taken by the ten largest. The same data also went into a second study, on T cells expressing NK-cell markers.

The sample comprised CD8+ T cells sorted from blood. These receptor sequences come from a woman between 18 and 29 years old in good health.

This clonotype has at least ten counts. The chain is built from TRBV10-3 and TRBJ2-7, with D perhaps TRBD1 (6 bases). This CDR3 spans 13 amino acids. Deletions cut 8 bases from V and 2 bases from J, with 13 bases between. Per the germline V gene, CDR1 is ENHRY and CDR2 is SYGVKD. The CDR3 loop reads CAISGAPTYEQYF. The DNA of the CDR3 is TGTGCCATCTCAGGGGCCCCTACCTACGAGCAGTACTTC.

This clonotype has only a few counts. The CDR3 region is CGWGQEYGYTF. In nucleotides, the CDR3 is TGCGGATGGGGACAGGAGTATGGCTACACCTTC. The chain employs TRBV29-1 and TRBJ1-2, with 8 bases that match TRBD1. The CDR3 sequence is 11 residues long. Germline V lookup: CDR1 SQVTM, CDR2 ANQGSEA.

This clonotype has at least ten counts. The V gene is TRBV12-3 or TRBV12-4, the J gene TRBJ2-2, with a possible D match to TRBD2 (5 bases). The V end lost 3 bases, the J end lost 7 bases, and 15 bases lay between the germline ends. The CDR3 is made up of 15 amino acids. The CDR3 here is CASSLVEGRNGELFF. CDR3 DNA sequence: TGTGCCAGCAGTTTGGTAGAGGGCCGGAACGGGGAGCTGTTTTTT.

V gene TRBV6-2 or TRBV6-3 combines with J gene TRBJ1-1, with D unclear. V was trimmed by 6 bases and J by 4 bases, leaving 15 bases between them. There are 14 residues in the CDR3. The germline gives CDR1 MNHEY, CDR2 SVGEGT. Here the CDR3 reads CASSRDGRGTEAFF. In nucleotides, the CDR3 is TGTGCCAGCAGCCGTGACGGACGTGGCACTGAAGCTTTCTTT.

The J gene is TRBJ2-7, the V gene TRBV19; possibly TRBD2 for D (6 bases). V lost 5 bases and J 0 bases, leaving 14 bases between the germline ends. Germline V gene sequence: CDR1 LNHDA, CDR2 SQIVND (reference sequence). This CDR3 is built from 15 residues. The CDR3: CASSPRDGSSYEQYF. CDR3 nucleotides: TGTGCCAGTAGTCCCCGGGACGGGAGCTCCTACGAGCAGTACTTC.

This clonotype was found a few times. This chain uses TRBV14 with TRBJ1-1; D remains ambiguous. Germline lookup yields CDR1 SGHDN and CDR2 FVKESK. The CDR3 sequence is 13 residues long. V lost 1 base and J lost 5, with 8 bases in between. The CDR3 nucleotides are TGTGCCAGCAGCCAAGGTCCGGTTACTGAAGCTTTCTTT. Translating gives CASSQGPVTEAFF.

J is TRBJ2-7 and V is TRBV27; tentatively, D is TRBD1 or TRBD2 (5 bases each). The V gene lost 7 bases and the J gene lost 2 bases, with 15 bases spanning the gap. From germline, CDR1 is MNHEY and CDR2 SMNVEV (reference sequence). This CDR3 region has 14 residues. CDR3 DNA sequence: TGTGCCAGCACCAAAGGCAGAGGGGCCTACGAGCAGTACTTC. This gives the protein CASTKGRGAYEQYF.

This clonotype is a singleton in its sample. The chain uses TRBV6-1 and TRBJ2-7; TRBD1 aligns across 7 bases. The junction had 8 bases not matched to a gene; V was cut back by 1 base and J by 5 bases. The CDR3 is 15 residues long. CDR1 is MNHNS and CDR2 is SASEGT in the germline V gene. The CDR3 region has the DNA TGTGCCAGCAGTGAAGATCTAGGGGGCGGCGACGAGCAGTACTTC. It codes for CASSEDLGGGDEQYF.

The chain carries TRBV7-8 and TRBJ2-7; 8 nucleotides align to TRBD2. Looked up from germline, CDR1 is SGHVS and CDR2 is FQNEAQ. The CDR3 extends over 15 amino acids. V trimming: 6 bases; J trimming: 4 bases; junction bases outside the gene matches: 11. The CDR3 coding sequence is TGTGCCAGCAGGAACGGGCGGGGGGCTCGGTACGAGCAGTACTTC. Encoded protein: CASRNGRGARYEQYF.

This clonotype was counted between two and nine times. The chain has TRBV7-2 and TRBJ2-3, with D perhaps matching TRBD1 or TRBD2 (5 bases each). V gave up 4 bases and J gave up 1 base, with 6 bases separating them. This CDR3 contains 13 residues. Germline loops: CDR1 SGHTA, CDR2 FQGNSA. For the CDR3, the DNA is TGTGCCAGCAGCTGGGACGGCACAGATACGCAGTATTTT. Translating gives CASSWDGTDTQYF. The whole variable domain, remainder taken from reference TRBV7-2 and TRBJ2-3, is GAGVSQSPSNKVTEKGKDVELRCDPISGHTALYWYRQSLGQGLEFLIYFQGNSAPDKSGLPSDRFSAERTGGSVSTLTIQRTQQEDSAVYLCASSWDGTDTQYFGPGTRLTVL.

J is TRBJ2-6 and V is TRBV6-5; no definite D call. The CDR3 has 14 residues. In germline, CDR1 is MNHEY, CDR2 SVGAGI. The V and J ends lost 0 bases and 4 bases respectively, with 4 bases between them. The CDR3 is CASSYSRGANVLTF. The CDR3, as DNA: TGTGCCAGCAGTTACTCTAGGGGGGCCAACGTCCTGACTTTC.

The rearrangement links TRBV27 to TRBJ2-6; D possibly matches TRBD1 or TRBD2 (6 bases each). This CDR3 is 16 amino acids long. V was pared by 3 bases and J by 2 bases, with 11 bases between. From germline, CDR1 is MNHEY and CDR2 SMNVEV (reference sequence). The CDR3 here is CASSFIGGTGANVLTF. The CDR3 bases are TGTGCCAGCAGTTTCATCGGGGGCACTGGGGCCAACGTCCTGACTTTC.

The V gene is TRBV4-3, the J gene TRBJ2-7; D gene uncertain. The germline gives CDR1 LGHNA, CDR2 YSLEER. Trimming removed 5 bases from V and 3 bases from J, with 20 bases in between. CDR3 length: 16 residues. The CDR3 here is CASSYSPRDTFYEQYF. For the CDR3, the DNA is TGCGCCAGCAGCTACTCCCCCCGAGACACCTTCTACGAGCAGTACTTC.

This clonotype was detected only a few times. The chain joins TRBV12-3 or TRBV12-4 to TRBJ2-3, with D maybe TRBD1 (6 bases). CDR3 length: 16 residues. V was cut by 7 bases and J by 0 bases, with 17 bases left in between. CDR3 DNA sequence: TGTGCCAGCAATTCACCAGGGGCCCCTAGCACAGATACGCAGTATTTT. Translating gives CASNSPGAPSTDTQYF.

Regarding this clonotype: Compared with germline, one end of the junction differs, possibly owing to a read error. V gene TRBV7-7 combines with J gene TRBJ2-5, with TRBD1 as a possible D gene (6 bases). Germline V gene lookup returns CDR1 SSHAT and CDR2 FNYEAQ (reference sequence). The CDR3 has 14 amino acids. CDR3 nucleotide sequence: TGTGCTAGCAGCAGGGGTCCGGGGCGAGAGACCCAGTACTTC. Protein product: CASSRGPGRETQYF.

The CDR3 is CSVELAENPIQYF. The CDR3 DNA reads TGCAGCGTTGAACTCGCCGAGAATCCCATTCAGTACTTC. The rearrangement uses TRBV29-1 and TRBJ2-4; D gene unclear. The CDR3 consists of 13 residues. The germline V gene encodes CDR1 SQVTM and CDR2 ANQGSEA. Trimming stripped 2 bases from V and 9 bases from J, with 14 bases between.

This chain connects TRBV15 to TRBJ2-2; 7 nucleotides align to TRBD1. This CDR3 has 14 residues. Germline V gives CDR1 LNHNV, CDR2 YYDKDF (reference sequence). J was trimmed by 0 bases and V by 6 bases; bases with no gene match: 1. CDR3 in amino acids: CATRGTANTGELFF. CDR3 DNA: TGTGCCACCAGGGGGACAGCGAACACCGGGGAGCTGTTTTTT.

This clonotype was counted many times. The rearrangement joins TRBV4-3 to TRBJ1-1; no clear D. This CDR3 comprises 13 residues. The germline CDR1 and CDR2 sequences are LGHNA and YSLEER. The germline V and J ends were trimmed by 0 bases and 0 bases, with 2 bases remaining between them. CDR3 sequence reads: CASSQDMNTEAFF. The DNA of the CDR3 is TGCGCCAGCAGCCAAGACATGAACACTGAAGCTTTCTTT.